Listed here are 24 T cell receptor beta chains from one sample, sequenced in a study of cytomegalovirus exposure and HLA in healthy donors. Assay: immunoSEQ multiplex PCR; the TCRdb copy retains only in-frame clones and omits some. Of around 160,000 clones in the sample, approximately 86% were seen once. The source material was PBMCs. These receptor sequences come from a man in his thirties or forties in good health and CMV-seropositive.

Concerning this clone itself: Other DNA variants within this sample encode the same CDR3. The gene calls are TRBV6-4 and TRBJ2-6; a possible D gene is TRBD2 (5 bases). From germline, CDR1 is MRHNA and CDR2 SNTAGT. The CDR3 has 15 residues. Trimming removed 3 bases from V and 4 bases from J, with 10 bases in between. CDR3 loop: CASSERGSGANVLTF. The CDR3 DNA sequence: TGTGCCAGCAGTGAGAGAGGGTCCGGGGCCAACGTCCTGACTTTC.

The chain joins TRBV29-1 to TRBJ1-2; a possible D gene is TRBD1 (6 bases). Trimming cost V 3 bases and J 6 bases, with 14 bases left between them. This CDR3 region has 13 residues. Germline V gives CDR1 SQVTM, CDR2 ANQGSEA. CDR3 DNA: TGCAGCGTTGAGAACAGGGAAGCTAATGGCTACACCTTC. Its translation: CSVENREANGYTF. Together with reference TRBV29-1 and TRBJ1-2, the CDR3 gives the full variable domain: SAVISQKPSRDICQRGTSLTIQCQVDSQVTMMFWYRQQPGQSLTLIATANQGSEATYESGFVIDKFPISRPNLTFSTLTVSNMSPEDSSIYLCSVENREANGYTFGSGTRLTVV.

The J gene is TRBJ2-2, the V gene TRBV5-1; 10 bases align to TRBD2. The V and J ends lost 3 bases and 0 bases, in that order; junction bases with no gene match: 14. Germline V gives CDR1 SGHRS, CDR2 YFSETQ. The CDR3 totals 20 residues. CDR3 nucleotides: TGCGCCAGCAGCTCCCAGGGGTATCGAGCGGGGGGGCCGAACACCGGGGAGCTGTTTTTT. Translation: CASSSQGYRAGGPNTGELFF.

In this sample, this clone turned up once. The J gene is TRBJ2-3, the V gene TRBV5-1; 11 nucleotides line up with TRBD2. Germline-derived CDR1 and CDR2 are SGHRS and YFSETQ. Trimming at V came to 6 bases and at J to 5 bases, leaving 5 bases not matched to a gene. The CDR3 length is 14 residues. This chain's CDR3 is CASNLGTSGDTQYF. Written as DNA, the CDR3 is TGCGCCAGCAATCTTGGGACTAGCGGAGATACGCAGTATTTT.

The rearrangement uses TRBV14 and TRBJ2-7, with TRBD1 as a possible D gene (5 bases). CDR3 length: 13 residues. Trimming took off 4 bases at V and 3 bases at J, with 10 bases between the two ends. Germline values: CDR1 SGHDN, CDR2 FVKESK. The CDR3 nucleotides are TGTGCCAGCAGCCCGGACATCCTCTACGAGCAGTACTTC. Protein: CASSPDILYEQYF.

CDR3 sequence (DNA): TGTGCCATCAGCGTGACAGGGGGCGGCTCTGAAGCTTTCTTT. Translation: CAISVTGGGSEAFF. The chain joins TRBV10-3 to TRBJ1-1; 10 nucleotides match TRBD1. Germline CDR1 is ENHRY and CDR2 is SYGVKD. The CDR3 consists of 14 residues. Trimming cost V 6 bases and J 6 bases; bases outside gene matches: 7.

This CDR3 is CASSALRQGRGYNSPLHF. CDR3 DNA sequence: TGTGCCAGCAGCGCATTAAGACAGGGAAGGGGCTATAATTCACCCCTCCACTTT. V usage is TRBV11-2 and J usage is TRBJ1-6, with TRBD1 matching 7 bases. Germline V gives CDR1 SGHAT, CDR2 FQNNGV. V was clipped by 5 bases and J by 3 bases; unmatched bases: 13. The CDR3 is 18 amino acids. The whole variable domain, remainder taken from reference TRBV11-2 and TRBJ1-6, is EAGVAQSPRYKIIEKRQSVAFWCNPISGHATLYWYQQILGQGPKLLIQFQNNGVVDDSQLPKDRFSAERLKGVDSTLKIQPAKLEDSAVYLCASSALRQGRGYNSPLHFGNGTRLTVT.

J is TRBJ1-6 and V is TRBV7-9; 10 bases align to TRBD1. Germline V gives CDR1 SEHNR, CDR2 FQNEAQ (reference sequence). Trimming removed 7 bases from V and 8 bases from J; junction bases left unmatched: 5. The CDR3 has 14 amino acids. CDR3 sequence reads: CASTPGQGYSPLHF. CDR3 sequence (DNA): TGTGCCAGCACCCCGGGACAGGGGTATTCACCCCTCCACTTT.

This clone was picked up one time. The chain couples TRBV7-2 to TRBJ2-2, with D possibly matching TRBD2 (8 bases). Germline lookup yields CDR1 SGHTA and CDR2 FQGNSA. This CDR3 has 19 amino acids. Trimming took off 2 bases at V and 5 bases at J, with 24 bases between the two ends. CDR3 residues: CASSLPSWTSRGTTGELFF. CDR3 coding DNA: TGTGCCAGCAGCTTACCTTCTTGGACTAGCAGGGGGACTACCGGGGAGCTGTTTTTT.

The chain couples TRBV5-1 to TRBJ1-2; possible D gene TRBD1, 6 bases. The V end was cut by 4 bases, the J end by 4 bases, with 17 bases between. The germline CDR1 and CDR2 sequences are SGHRS and YFSETQ. This CDR3 contains 15 residues. DNA of the CDR3: TGCGCCAGCAGCCCGATGGGGGGGGCCCCCTATGGCTACACCTTC. Its protein product is CASSPMGGAPYGYTF.

J is TRBJ1-2 and V is TRBV4-1, with D uncertain. Looked up from germline, CDR1 is MGHRA and CDR2 is YSYEKL. CDR3 length: 15 amino acids. The V end lost 0 bases, the J end lost 5 bases, and 13 bases lay between the germline ends. The CDR3 nucleotides are TGCGCCAGCAGCCAAGAAGTGGGAGGAGGGTATGGCTACACCTTC. It translates to CASSQEVGGGYGYTF.

The rearrangement uses TRBV4-1 and TRBJ2-2, with TRBD1 matching over 10 bases. Germline V gene data show CDR1 as MGHRA and CDR2 as YSYEKL. The CDR3 is 16 residues long. V shed 4 bases, J shed 1 base, and the junction held 3 bases outside the gene matches. The CDR3 sequence is CASSRGQGMNTGELFF. The CDR3 nucleotides are TGCGCCAGCAGCCGGGGACAGGGGATGAACACCGGGGAGCTGTTTTTT.

This clone has only a few counts. The chain uses TRBV7-8 and TRBJ2-1, with D possibly TRBD1 on 6 matching bases. V was trimmed by 8 bases and J by 8 bases, leaving 10 bases between them. The CDR3 totals 11 residues. Germline values: CDR1 SGHVS, CDR2 FQNEAQ. CDR3 coding DNA: TGTGCCAGCGGAAACAGGGATGAGCAGTTCTTC. Amino acid sequence: CASGNRDEQFF.

The chain links TRBV7-9 to TRBJ2-5, with D hard to call. The germline V gene has CDR1 SEHNR and CDR2 FQNEAQ (reference sequence). The ends were cut back, 2 bases at V and 1 base at J, with 5 bases in the middle. The CDR3 consists of 13 residues. The CDR3 here is CASSLSSQETQYF. The CDR3 coding sequence is TGTGCCAGCAGCTTATCCAGCCAAGAGACCCAGTACTTC.

This chain links TRBV7-2 with TRBJ2-4; perhaps TRBD1 as D (6 bases). Germline V gene lookup returns CDR1 SGHTA and CDR2 FQGNSA. This CDR3 region has 16 residues. The ends were cut back, 4 bases at V and 0 bases at J, with 13 bases in the middle. CDR3 residues: CASSSSGVLAKNIQYF. DNA for the CDR3: TGTGCCAGCAGCTCCTCAGGGGTGTTAGCCAAAAACATTCAGTACTTC.

V is TRBV7-8 and J is TRBJ1-5; perhaps TRBD1 as D (5 bases). Germline CDR1 is SGHVS and CDR2 is FQNEAQ. There are 15 residues in the CDR3. Trimming left V 0 bases short and J 7 bases short, with 13 bases between. The CDR3, as DNA: TGTGCCAGCAGCTTAGCTCGGGGGTTAGGGCAGCCCCAGCATTTT. Amino acids: CASSLARGLGQPQHF.

The table lists this clone with a few counts. The same CDR3 also results from other DNA sequences found in this sample. CDR3 region: CASRGQGSYEQYF. CDR3 bases: TGTGCCAGCAGGGGGCAGGGCTCCTACGAGCAGTACTTC. The chain employs TRBV2 and TRBJ2-7, with D possibly matching TRBD1 (5 bases). The length of the CDR3 is 13 residues. V gave up 6 bases and J gave up 0 bases, with 9 bases separating them. The germline CDR1 and CDR2 sequences are SNHLY and FYNNEI.

This chain links TRBV7-9 with TRBJ1-5; D call uncertain. Germline V CDR1 and CDR2: SEHNR, FQNEAQ (reference sequence). The germline V and J ends were trimmed by 3 bases and 0 bases, with 3 bases remaining between them. The length of the CDR3 is 13 residues. The CDR3, as DNA: TGTGCCAGCAGCTTCGGTAGCAATCAGCCCCAGCATTTT. Translation: CASSFGSNQPQHF.

J is TRBJ1-1 and V is TRBV18; no clear D gene. The CDR3 extends over 13 amino acids. The germline V gene has CDR1 KGHSH and CDR2 LQKENI. The V gene lost 2 bases and the J gene lost 6 bases, with 10 bases spanning the gap. The DNA for the CDR3 is TGTGCCAGCTCACCATCCTACAGTTCTGAAGCTTTCTTT. This sequence encodes CASSPSYSSEAFF.

The chain is built from TRBV4-3 and TRBJ1-6, with 8 bases lining up with TRBD1. CDR1 LGHNA and CDR2 YSLEER come from the germline V gene. V was clipped by 0 bases and J by 9 bases; unmatched bases: 13. The length of the CDR3 is 18 residues. Here the CDR3 reads CASSQDPARTGFRSPLHF. CDR3 bases: TGCGCCAGCAGCCAAGATCCGGCCAGGACAGGGTTTCGTTCACCCCTCCACTTT.

V is TRBV27 and J is TRBJ1-6; D gene ambiguous. Germline values: CDR1 MNHEY, CDR2 SMNVEV (reference sequence). Trimming took 2 bases from V and 5 from J, leaving 7 bases between them. The CDR3 is 14 residues long. CDR3 sequence: CASSLGQDNSPLHF. The CDR3, as DNA: TGTGCCAGCAGTTTAGGGCAAGATAATTCACCCCTCCACTTT.

J is TRBJ1-1 and V is TRBV10-1, with D perhaps TRBD1 (5 bases). Trimming pared 2 bases from V and 5 bases from J, leaving 9 bases between. Germline V lookup: CDR1 WNHNN, CDR2 SYGVQD (reference sequence). This CDR3 contains 13 residues. The CDR3 DNA sequence: TGCGCCAGCAGTGAGCAGGGAAGGACTGAAGCTTTCTTT. Translation: CASSEQGRTEAFF.

This chain links TRBV19 with TRBJ1-1; a possible D gene is TRBD1 (5 bases). The CDR3 is 12 residues long. CDR1 and CDR2 from the germline V gene are LNHDA and SQIVND (reference sequence). Trimming removed 8 bases from V and 7 bases from J, with 14 bases in between. CDR3 in amino acids: CASWGTRYEAFF. The CDR3 region has the DNA TGTGCCAGTTGGGGGACTAGGTATGAAGCTTTCTTT. Together with reference TRBV19 and TRBJ1-1, the CDR3 gives the full variable domain: DGGITQSPKYLFRKEGQNVTLSCEQNLNHDAMYWYRQDPGQGLRLIYYSQIVNDFQKGDIAEGYSVSREKKESFPLTVTSAQKNPTAFYLCASWGTRYEAFFGQGTRLTVV.

The chain is built from TRBV6-5 and TRBJ1-1; no definite D call. V lost 7 bases and J lost 1, with 13 bases in between. The CDR3 sequence is 14 residues long. Germline CDR1 and CDR2: MNHEY and SVGAGI. CDR3 region: CASTLSLGNTEAFF. Here the CDR3 DNA reads TGTGCCAGCACCCTTTCCCTCGGGAACACTGAAGCTTTCTTT.